These 26 T cell receptor beta chains originate from one sample sequenced in a study of T cell responses to AZD1222 COVID-19 vaccine. TCRdb keeps only in-frame clones here, not all; method: immunoSEQ multiplex PCR. The profile shows fewer than 150,000 clones, roughly 84% of them singletons. The sequenced sample was peripheral blood, obtained on day 0 of AZD1222 vaccination. All receptors derive from an adult in good health.

This clone has a handful of counts. The rearrangement links TRBV9 to TRBJ1-2; D may be TRBD1 (5 bases). CDR3 length: 17 residues. The germline CDR1 and CDR2 sequences are SGDLS and YYNGEE. Trimming left V 4 bases short and J 0 bases short, with 19 bases between. CDR3 sequence: CASSPGGGGPSNYGYTF. CDR3 bases: TGTGCCAGCAGCCCCGGTGGGGGGGGACCTTCTAACTATGGCTACACCTTC.

The rearrangement links TRBV7-9 to TRBJ1-3, with TRBD1 as a possible D gene (6 bases). Germline CDR1 is SEHNR and CDR2 is FQNEAQ (reference sequence). Deletions cut 1 base from V and 0 bases from J, with 16 bases between. This CDR3 comprises 18 residues. The CDR3 protein is CASSLGSKTGPSGNTIYF. The CDR3 DNA follows: TGTGCCAGCAGCTTAGGGTCCAAAACAGGGCCCTCTGGAAACACCATATATTTT.

J is TRBJ1-2 and V is TRBV10-3; 9 bases fit TRBD1. This CDR3 comprises 14 residues. The V gene's germline CDR1 is ENHRY and CDR2 SYGVKD. V lost 2 bases, J lost 3 bases, and 1 base stayed unmatched. The CDR3 DNA is TGTGCCATCAGTGAGAGGACAGGGGACTATGGCTACACCTTC. This encodes CAISERTGDYGYTF.

The chain carries TRBV27 and TRBJ1-1; TRBD1 is a possible D gene (5 bases). This CDR3 spans 14 amino acids. Germline CDR1 MNHEY, CDR2 SMNVEV (reference sequence). The V end was cut by 2 bases, the J end by 5 bases, with 12 bases between. CDR3 residues: CASSLNWEGTEAFF. The CDR3 nucleotides are TGTGCCAGCAGTTTAAATTGGGAGGGGACTGAAGCTTTCTTT.

This chain joins TRBV16 and TRBJ2-7; D may be TRBD1 or TRBD2 (6 bases each). V shed 1 base and J shed 1 base, with 11 bases lying between them. The CDR3 has 15 residues. The V gene's germline CDR1 is KGHSY and CDR2 FQNENV. The CDR3 reads CASSQLQGGSYEQYF. CDR3 nucleotide sequence: TGTGCCAGCAGCCAATTGCAAGGGGGGTCCTACGAGCAGTACTTC.

V gene TRBV19 combines with J gene TRBJ1-2; 9 bases align to TRBD1. The CDR3 has 16 amino acids. Germline CDR1 reads LNHDA; CDR2 reads SQIVND (reference sequence). Losses at the gene ends were 1 base for V and 6 bases for J; bases not matched to a gene: 9. CDR3: CASSIAGQGRAHGYTF. CDR3 in DNA: TGTGCCAGTAGTATAGCGGGACAGGGAAGGGCTCATGGCTACACCTTC.

A remark on this clone: The same CDR3 is also encoded by other DNA sequences in this sample. The chain uses TRBV28 and TRBJ1-2; a weak D match, TRBD1 (6 bases). Deletions cut 8 bases from V and 2 bases from J, with 9 bases between. The germline V gene has CDR1 MDHEN and CDR2 SYDVKM. The CDR3 loop spans 12 amino acids. The CDR3 DNA reads TGTGCCAGCTTAGGACAGAACTATGGCTACACCTTC. This sequence encodes CASLGQNYGYTF.

This clone showed up just a few times. This chain joins TRBV19 and TRBJ1-1, with TRBD1 identical over 7 bases. V lost 6 bases and J lost 9; bases outside the gene matches: 22. CDR3 size: 17 residues. Looked up from germline, CDR1 is LNHDA and CDR2 is SQIVND (reference sequence). The CDR3: CASRKRGIGQVYPQAFF. The CDR3 nucleotides are TGTGCCAGTAGGAAAAGGGGTATCGGACAGGTCTACCCCCAAGCTTTCTTT. The variable domain in full, completed from reference TRBV19 and TRBJ1-1, reads DGGITQSPKYLFRKEGQNVTLSCEQNLNHDAMYWYRQDPGQGLRLIYYSQIVNDFQKGDIAEGYSVSREKKESFPLTVTSAQKNPTAFYLCASRKRGIGQVYPQAFFGQGTRLTVV.

V usage is TRBV5-1 and J usage is TRBJ1-1; 7 bases line up with TRBD1. The CDR3 contains 15 residues. V gave up 4 bases and J gave up 5 bases; unmatched junction bases: 11. CDR1 is SGHRS, CDR2 YFSETQ, per germline. CDR3 sequence reads: CASSLDGPGGTEAFF. Written as DNA, the CDR3 is TGCGCCAGCAGCCTCGATGGCCCAGGGGGGACTGAAGCTTTCTTT.

V and J are TRBV7-9 and TRBJ1-6; D remains ambiguous. The CDR3 sequence is 13 residues long. V gave up 1 base and J gave up 8 bases, with 6 bases separating them. Per the germline V gene, CDR1 is SEHNR and CDR2 is FQNEAQ (reference sequence). The chain's CDR3 is CASSLGEYSPLHF. The CDR3 DNA is TGTGCCAGCAGCTTAGGAGAGTATTCACCCCTCCACTTT.

A few counts support this clone. The genes are TRBV24-1 and TRBJ1-5; 10 bases are shared with TRBD1. V lost 3 bases to trimming and J lost 4 bases; unmatched junction nucleotides: 5. Per the germline V gene, CDR1 is KGHDR and CDR2 is SFDVKD. The CDR3 has 16 amino acids. The CDR3 DNA reads TGTGCCACCAGTGATCACCGGACAGGGGGGAATCAGCCCCAGCATTTT. Translation: CATSDHRTGGNQPQHF.

The genes are TRBV28 and TRBJ1-5; possible D gene TRBD1, 6 bases. In germline, CDR1 is MDHEN, CDR2 SYDVKM. Between the trimmed V and J ends, which lost 8 bases and 7 bases, there was a span of 12 bases. The CDR3 spans 12 residues. Here the CDR3 reads CASYGQKQPQHF. CDR3 coding DNA: TGTGCCAGCTACGGACAGAAACAGCCCCAGCATTTT.

V and J are TRBV7-9 and TRBJ1-4; D ambiguous. The CDR3 length is 16 residues. Trimming took off 5 bases at V and 0 bases at J, with 13 bases between the two ends. Germline V CDR1 and CDR2: SEHNR, FQNEAQ (reference sequence). CDR3: CASSPSSAPTNEKLFF. CDR3 DNA: TGTGCCAGCAGCCCCAGTAGTGCACCAACTAATGAAAAACTGTTTTTT.

J is TRBJ1-1 and V is TRBV28; D gene uncertain. Trimming pared 6 bases from V and 3 bases from J, leaving 14 bases between. The CDR3 has 14 amino acids. Germline V gene data show CDR1 as MDHEN and CDR2 as SYDVKM. CDR3 coding DNA: TGTGCCAGCAGGAGGCGAACCGCTTACACTGAAGCTTTCTTT. This codes for CASRRRTAYTEAFF.

Points on this clone: At the DNA level, this CDR3 is encoded by other sequences in the same sample as well. This sequence joins TRBV27 and TRBJ1-1, with D possibly matching TRBD1 (6 bases). The CDR3 runs 16 residues. CDR1 is MNHEY, CDR2 SMNVEV, per germline (reference sequence). The germline V and J ends were trimmed by 5 bases and 1 base, with 17 bases remaining between them. DNA of the CDR3: TGTGCCAGCAGTCCTGGACAGAGAGATAGGAACACTGAAGCTTTCTTT. It translates to CASSPGQRDRNTEAFF.

This chain connects TRBV28 to TRBJ1-2; D gene unclear. Per the germline V gene, CDR1 is MDHEN and CDR2 is SYDVKM. V lost 4 bases to trimming and J lost 0 bases, with 15 bases between them. This CDR3 comprises 16 residues. In nucleotides, the CDR3 is TGTGCCAGCAGTTCCCAGGACCTGATGGCTAACTATGGCTACACCTTC. Protein sequence: CASSSQDLMANYGYTF.

The rearrangement uses TRBV5-8 and TRBJ1-5; the D gene is possibly TRBD1 (5 bases). CDR1 and CDR2 from the germline V gene are SGHTS and YDEGEE. V shed 3 bases and J shed 5 bases, with 9 bases lying between them. This CDR3 has 13 residues. CDR3 DNA sequence: TGTGCCAGCAGCTCGGGGCGGGATCAGCCCCAGCATTTT. Protein product: CASSSGRDQPQHF.

This clone occurred once. This chain links TRBV30 with TRBJ1-2; D gene unclear. V lost 3 bases and J lost 6, with 14 bases in between. The CDR3 is made up of 13 amino acids. Germline values: CDR1 GTSNPN, CDR2 SVGIG (reference sequence). The CDR3: CAWSAQLLDGYTF. CDR3 coding DNA: TGTGCCTGGAGCGCCCAGTTACTCGATGGCTACACCTTC.

The chain joins TRBV27 to TRBJ1-5; D gene unclear. Deletions cut 6 bases from V and 5 bases from J, with 17 bases between. The CDR3 covers 15 residues. Germline V gene lookup returns CDR1 MNHEY and CDR2 SMNVEV (reference sequence). CDR3 nucleotide sequence: TGTGCCAGCAGCGCTACCTCTGCCAAATATCAGCCCCAGCATTTT. Encoded protein: CASSATSAKYQPQHF.

This clone showed up just once. The chain couples TRBV3-1 (or the pseudogene TRBV3-2) to TRBJ2-3, with TRBD2 as a possible D gene (6 bases). Trimming took off 5 bases at V and 4 bases at J, with 10 bases between the two ends. This CDR3 is 13 amino acids long. Germline values: CDR1 LGHDT, CDR2 YNNKEL (reference sequence). CDR3 residues: CASSTSSADTQYF. CDR3 DNA: TGTGCCAGCAGCACGTCTAGCGCAGATACGCAGTATTTT.

This chain uses TRBV13 with TRBJ2-1; D call uncertain. The V gene's germline CDR1 is PRHDT and CDR2 FYEKMQ (reference sequence). The CDR3 runs 13 residues. V was shortened by 4 bases and J by 4 bases, with 8 bases between the two germline ends. CDR3 sequence (DNA): TGTGCCAGCAGCTCGTCGGTTTACAATGAGCAGTTCTTC. Amino acid sequence: CASSSSVYNEQFF.

This sequence joins TRBV5-3 and TRBJ2-7, with 7 bases aligning to TRBD2. TRBV5-3 carries the ORF label, with uncertain function. The CDR3 has 17 residues. V shed 0 bases and J 5 bases; nucleotides not matched to a gene: 14. CDR3 in DNA: TGTGCCAGAAGCTTGGCCGGGAGGCGTACTGAGGTCGACGAGCAGTACTTC. This translates into CARSLAGRRTEVDEQYF.

The CDR3 nucleotides read TGTGCCAGCAGCCTCCGGCCGGGACAGGGGACGAATGAGCAGTTCTTC. It translates to CASSLRPGQGTNEQFF. J is TRBJ2-1 and V is TRBV14; TRBD1 agrees at 10 bases. Germline CDR1 is SGHDN and CDR2 is FVKESK. V trimming: 4 bases; J trimming: 7 bases; junction bases outside the gene matches: 10. The CDR3 has 16 amino acids.

The genes are TRBV28 and TRBJ1-3; no reliable D call. The V end lost 1 base, the J end lost 0 bases, and 10 bases lay between the germline ends. Germline values: CDR1 MDHEN, CDR2 SYDVKM. The CDR3 totals 16 residues. Written as DNA, the CDR3 is TGTGCCAGCAGTTTATATGCGGGATCCTCTGGAAACACCATATATTTT. Its translation is CASSLYAGSSGNTIYF.

The V and J genes are TRBV28 and TRBJ2-7; the D gene is possibly TRBD1 (6 bases). The CDR3 runs 13 residues. CDR1 MDHEN and CDR2 SYDVKM come from the germline V gene. V gave up 7 bases and J gave up 0 bases, with 10 bases separating them. CDR3 residues: CASIPGHSYEQYF. The DNA for the CDR3 is TGTGCCAGCATCCCGGGACACTCCTACGAGCAGTACTTC.

The CDR3 reads CASSQEESGGGQPQHF. CDR3 nucleotides: TGCGCCAGCAGCCAAGAGGAATCCGGGGGTGGTCAGCCCCAGCATTTT. This chain joins TRBV4-1 and TRBJ1-5; D is possibly TRBD1 (5 bases). This CDR3 region has 16 residues. CDR1 MGHRA and CDR2 YSYEKL come from the germline V gene. The ends were cut back, 0 bases at V and 6 bases at J, with 15 bases in the middle.